This TCR beta chain came from a study of T cells after yellow fever vaccination. V was pared by 5 bases and J by 9 bases, with 9 bases of the junction left unmatched. The CDR3 contains 14 residues. A single record per CDR3 protein comes from TCRdb applying MiXCR to the 5' RACE reads. There are about 320,000 distinct CDR3 sequences in the sample; about an eighth occur only once, and about 3% lies in the top ten. Here the sequenced sample was CD4+ T cells sorted from PBMCs, taken 15 days after the yellow fever booster vaccination. This receptor was identified in a man between 18 and 35 years old who received the YFV17D yellow fever vaccine. The chain uses TRBV12-3 or TRBV12-4 and TRBJ1-5; 8 nucleotides match TRBD1. The DNA for the CDR3 is TGTGCCAGCAGTGTAACGACAGGGGAAGGGCCCCAGCATTTT. Amino acids: CASSVTTGEGPQHF.